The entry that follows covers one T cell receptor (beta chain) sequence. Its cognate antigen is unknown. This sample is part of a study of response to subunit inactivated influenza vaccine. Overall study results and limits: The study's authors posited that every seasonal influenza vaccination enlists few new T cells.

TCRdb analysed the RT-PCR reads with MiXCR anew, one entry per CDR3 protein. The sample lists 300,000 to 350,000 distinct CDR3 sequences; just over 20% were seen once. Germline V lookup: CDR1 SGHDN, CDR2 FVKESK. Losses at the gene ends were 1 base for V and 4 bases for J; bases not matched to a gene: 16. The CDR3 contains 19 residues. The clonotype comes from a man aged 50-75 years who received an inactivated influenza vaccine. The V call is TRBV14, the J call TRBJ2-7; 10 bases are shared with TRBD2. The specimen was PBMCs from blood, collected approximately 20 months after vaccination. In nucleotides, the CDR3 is TGTGCCAGCAGCCAAGGCTACAAAAGCGGGAGGGCCATATGGTACGAGCAGTACTTC. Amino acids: CASSQGYKSGRAIWYEQYF. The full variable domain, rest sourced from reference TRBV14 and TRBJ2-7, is EAGVTQFPSHSVIEKGQTVTLRCDPISGHDNLYWYRRVMGKEIKFLLHFVKESKQDESGMPNNRFLAERTGGTYSTLKVQPAELEDSGVYFCASSQGYKSGRAIWYEQYFGPGTRLTVT.